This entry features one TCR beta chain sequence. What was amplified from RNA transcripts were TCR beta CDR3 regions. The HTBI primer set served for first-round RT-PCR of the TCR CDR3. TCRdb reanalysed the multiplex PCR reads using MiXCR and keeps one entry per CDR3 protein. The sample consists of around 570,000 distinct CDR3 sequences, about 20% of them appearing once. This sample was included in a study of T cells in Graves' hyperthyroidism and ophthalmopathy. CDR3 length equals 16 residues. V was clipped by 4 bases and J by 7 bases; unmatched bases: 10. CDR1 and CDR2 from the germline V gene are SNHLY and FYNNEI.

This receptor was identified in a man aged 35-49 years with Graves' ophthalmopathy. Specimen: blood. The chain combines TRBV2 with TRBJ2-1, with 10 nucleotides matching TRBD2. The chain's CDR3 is CASSAGLAGEFNEQFF. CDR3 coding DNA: TGTGCCAGCAGTGCGGGGCTAGCGGGGGAGTTTAATGAGCAGTTCTTC.